This TCR beta chain is drawn from a study of breast tumors, draining lymph nodes, adjacent tissues. A remark on this clonotype: With a much larger clone just one base away, this may be a read error.

TCRdb re-called the multiplex PCR reads through MiXCR, storing one row per CDR3 protein. The table records 100,000 to 150,000 distinct CDR3 sequences, about 20% of them present only once. Samples came from axillary lymph nodes draining the breast cancer. Germline CDR1 reads LGHDT; CDR2 reads YNNKEL (reference sequence). This CDR3 region has 13 residues. This sequence joins TRBV3-1 and TRBJ1-4, with D unresolved. The specimen was axillary lymph node tissue. The receptor was derived from a female donor with breast cancer. Some clones in this sample may be carry-over from other donors' samples. In DNA form, the CDR3 reads TGTGCCAGCAGCGAGACCTCCAATGAAAAACTGTCTTTT. Translation gives CASSETSNEKLSF.